This is a list of T cell receptor beta chains from one sample in a study of control samples from healthy donors and cancer patients. Data came from immunoSEQ multiplex PCR; TCRdb stores just in-frame clones and leaves some out. This table has some 28,000 clones, roughly 85% appearing once. The sequencing sample was made of PBMCs. The receptors come from a man between 60 and 75 years old with head and neck cancer. The CDR3 runs from the conserved cysteine through the conserved F or W. Each record gives: D gene, J gene, V gene, CDR3 protein. The D gene is left open where the match is weak.

D: TRBD2
J: TRBJ2-1
V: TRBV13
CDR3: CASSLLLAGGVNEQFF

D: TRBD2
J: TRBJ2-7
V: TRBV7-7
CDR3: CASSLGPGPSGSYEQYF

D: NA
J: TRBJ1-6
V: TRBV9
CDR3: CASSTDPNSPLHF

D: NA
J: TRBJ2-5
V: TRBV7-2
CDR3: CASSEMAARRETQYF

D: NA
J: TRBJ2-1
V: TRBV11-3
CDR3: CASSLKGSSDEQFF

D: TRBD2
J: TRBJ2-7
V: TRBV11-2
CDR3: CASSLGLAGAYEQYF

D: TRBD1
J: TRBJ2-1
V: TRBV9
CDR3: CASSVVGQGPNNEQFF

D: NA
J: TRBJ2-1
V: TRBV29-1
CDR3: CSVVLAVRYEQFF

D: NA
J: TRBJ2-7
V: TRBV21-1
CDR3: CASDNRDRGYEQYF

D: NA
J: TRBJ2-7
V: TRBV4-2
CDR3: CASSQGTDYEQYF

D: TRBD2
J: TRBJ2-1
V: TRBV25-1
CDR3: CASRAGTSKNEQFF

D: NA
J: TRBJ2-1
V: TRBV27
CDR3: CASSPWVASSYNEQFF

D: NA
J: TRBJ2-7
V: TRBV11-2
CDR3: CASSLSAPLYEQYF

D: TRBD2
J: TRBJ2-3
V: TRBV3-1/TRBV3-2
CDR3: CASSQEFLAGFTDTQYF

D: TRBD1
J: TRBJ2-7
V: TRBV5-1
CDR3: CASSYGQGGEQYF

D: NA
J: TRBJ2-7
V: TRBV25-1
CDR3: CASSDSSQTLYEQYF

D: NA
J: TRBJ1-5
V: TRBV24-1
CDR3: CATSVTGSQPQHF

D: NA
J: TRBJ2-3
V: TRBV2
CDR3: CASSGAEDTQYF

D: NA
J: TRBJ1-2
V: TRBV5-1
CDR3: CASSLEPGAGYGYTF

D: TRBD2
J: TRBJ2-1
V: TRBV18
CDR3: CASSQGLAGDNEQFF

D: TRBD1
J: TRBJ2-5
V: TRBV28
CDR3: CASMGVQGINQETQYF

D: NA
J: TRBJ2-1
V: TRBV15
CDR3: CATSWVGGDWNNEQFF

D: TRBD1
J: TRBJ1-2
V: TRBV2
CDR3: CASSGDRTYGYTF

D: TRBD2
J: TRBJ2-1
V: TRBV6-5
CDR3: CASSPGLAGYNEQFF

D: NA
J: TRBJ1-1
V: TRBV7-8
CDR3: CASSIQENTEAFF

D: NA
J: TRBJ2-2
V: TRBV9
CDR3: CASSVVSDPNTGELFF

D: NA
J: TRBJ1-6
V: TRBV27
CDR3: CASSPRRENSPLHF

D: TRBD2
J: TRBJ2-3
V: TRBV7-2
CDR3: CASSPPIAGGPDTQYF

D: NA
J: TRBJ1-6
V: TRBV28
CDR3: CASIKDTVVNSPLHF

D: NA
J: TRBJ2-1
V: TRBV7-2
CDR3: CASSLSWEQFF

D: TRBD2
J: TRBJ2-3
V: TRBV4-2
CDR3: CASSQGGGIAGGPADTQYF